This TCR beta chain was sequenced for a study of blood T cell repertoires in COVID-19. Across the whole study: PBMCs, B-cell-depleted T cells, or T cells provided the cDNA or gDNA that made up the material.

Everyone who took part was roughly 18 to 95 years old, and they came from about 25 US areas. V shed 4 bases, J shed 14 bases, and the junction held 14 bases outside the gene matches. The length of the CDR3 is 15 residues. Germline values: CDR1 SGHRS, CDR2 YFSETQ. Here immunoSEQ multiplex PCR was the method, and the copy in TCRdb shows in-frame clones only, minus some. The sample has fewer than 350,000 clones, approximately 91% seen once. This clonotype was obtained from a woman aged 40 to 49 with acute COVID-19. Sequenced input: PBMCs or T cells enriched from blood (not recorded which). The chain joins TRBV5-1 to TRBJ2-1; the match to TRBD2 covers 11 bases. The CDR3 loop reads CASSPTPHHSGGEFF. CDR3 in DNA: TGCGCCAGCAGCCCGACACCCCACCATAGCGGGGGGGAGTTCTTC.